This note documents a single TCR beta chain sequence. The data were obtained in a study of blood T cell repertoires in COVID-19. The CDR3 extends over 17 amino acids. The J segment lost 5 bases and the V segment lost 2 bases, leaving 11 bases of the junction unmatched. CDR1 is KGHSH, CDR2 LQKENI, per germline. Authors' methods: It was from reference gene primer amplification that nucleated cell counts were estimated. Assay used: immunoSEQ multiplex PCR; TCRdb lists only in-frame clones, some missing. V and J calls and clone size are those listed in that table; D and trimming were worked out from the DNA. Of 35,000 to 45,000 clones listed, about 85% were seen once; the top ten hold more than 10%.

The TCR was taken from a human donor in a cohort sampled during active COVID-19. Sequencing was carried out using peripheral blood. This chain links TRBV18 with TRBJ2-3, with 9 nucleotides matching TRBD1. CDR3 in amino acids: CASSPWGPGQGRDTQYF. CDR3 DNA: TGTGCCAGCTCACCATGGGGACCGGGACAGGGAAGAGATACGCAGTATTTT.